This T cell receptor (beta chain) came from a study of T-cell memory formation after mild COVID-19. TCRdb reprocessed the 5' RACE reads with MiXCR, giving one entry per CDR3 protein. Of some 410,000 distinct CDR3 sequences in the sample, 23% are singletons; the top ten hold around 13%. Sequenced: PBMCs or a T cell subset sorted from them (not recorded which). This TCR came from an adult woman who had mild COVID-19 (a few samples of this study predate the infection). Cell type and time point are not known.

The CDR3 region is CASSLVLSGDDEQFF. The CDR3 region has the DNA TGTGCCAGCAGTTTAGTTCTATCGGGGGATGATGAGCAGTTCTTC. This rearrangement joins TRBV27 to TRBJ2-1; weak D call: TRBD2 (6 bases). The CDR3 is made up of 15 amino acids. Germline CDR1 MNHEY, CDR2 SMNVEV (reference sequence). The germline V and J ends were trimmed by 2 bases and 8 bases, with 16 bases remaining between them.